This T cell receptor (beta chain) was captured in a study of T-cell memory formation after mild COVID-19. Study-wide results and limits: Pre-infection memory held some responding clones, suggesting pre-existing cross-reactive T cells responded. Clones shrinking from day 15 to 85 showed even CD4/CD8 mixes; later expanders tilted CD4+.

The CDR3 sequence is 12 residues long. In germline, CDR1 is SGHRS, CDR2 YFSETQ. The germline V and J ends were trimmed by 4 bases and 3 bases, with 7 bases remaining between them. This clonotype was picked up a small number of times. The antigen is unknown. 5'RACE primed from the constant segment yielded TCR alpha and TCR beta cDNA libraries bearing sample barcodes and UMIs. TCRdb redid the calling of the 5' RACE reads with MiXCR, one entry per CDR3 protein. The sample holds under 450,000 distinct CDR3 sequences, 20% to 25% seen once. This clonotype was obtained from an adult woman who had mild COVID-19 (a few samples of this study predate the infection). Cell type and time point are not known. The sequencing sample was made of PBMCs or a T cell subset sorted from them (not recorded which). The J gene is TRBJ1-2, the V gene TRBV5-1; D is unclear. The CDR3 coding sequence is TGCGCCAGCAGCCCCCAGGACTATGGCTACACCTTC. Translation: CASSPQDYGYTF.